The sequence of this T cell receptor beta chain was determined in a study of regulatory T cells in long-lasting Graves disease. Time point meaning: newly diagnosed GD, antithyroid drugs for less than 3 months. Generation of the TCR library employed RNA extracted from PBMCs. Nine milliliters of peripheral blood were taken and placed in EDTA tubes. This clonotype was counted many times. Germline-derived CDR1 and CDR2 are MDHEN and SYDVKM. J gave up 0 bases and V 5 bases, and 7 bases lay outside the gene matches. The CDR3 runs to 15 residues. Investigators prepared the TCR beta libraries by applying iRepertoire HTBI primers and Arm-PCR of CDR3 regions. TCRdb redid the calling of the multiplex PCR reads with MiXCR, one entry per CDR3 protein. The data show about 420,000 distinct CDR3 sequences, over 15% seen once. A further study also used this sample, focusing on T cells in Graves' hyperthyroidism and ophthalmopathy. That paper adds: Diagnosis of hyperthyroidism was new in patients aged 18 to 65, and its duration was under 2 months. Most thyroid clonotypes expanded above 0.001 were also detected in blood.

The sequenced sample was peripheral blood mononuclear cells (PBMCs), obtained at new diagnosis, from a patient treated with antithyroid drugs. This receptor was identified in a young woman with Graves disease. The chain combines TRBV28 with TRBJ2-7; 7 nucleotides line up with TRBD1. CDR3 coding DNA: TGTGCCAGCAGTAAGACAGGGTTAAGCTCCTACGAGCAGTACTTC. Translation: CASSKTGLSSYEQYF. The variable domain in full, with the rest retrieved from reference TRBV28 and TRBJ2-7, is DVKVTQSSRYLVKRTGEKVFLECVQDMDHENMFWYRQDPGLGLRLIYFSYDVKMKEKGDIPEGYSVSREKKERFSLILESASTNQTSMYLCASSKTGLSSYEQYFGPGTRLTVT.